The entry that follows covers one TCR beta chain sequence. Its specificity is unknown. Treatment described: oral pan-JAK inhibitor, 5-10 mg twice daily. Peripheral blood and lesional scalp punch biopsies were taken from alopecia areata patients. PBMCs, the starting material, were the source of sorted CD4+ and CD8+ T cells. The sample originates from a study of CD8+ T cells in alopecia areata. Findings of the study overall: Tofacitinib significantly decreased scalp clonality and expanded CD8+ clones among top 100.

As the sequencing template, cDNA was produced by extracting RNA and reverse transcribing it. Only in-frame clones appear in the TCRdb table, and some are missing; sequencing was by immunoSEQ multiplex PCR. The sample has about 160,000 clones, about three fifths seen once. There are 15 residues in the CDR3. V gave up 4 bases and J gave up 3 bases; unmatched junction bases: 4. Germline assignment: CDR1 SGHAT and CDR2 FQNNGV. The gene calls are TRBV11-2 and TRBJ2-5, with 11 nucleotides matching TRBD2. This clonotype originated in a human donor with alopecia areata. The specimen was CD4+ T cells sorted from blood, collected at week 4, from a patient treated with tofacitinib. This chain's CDR3 is CASSSLAGGKETQYF. The DNA for the CDR3 is TGTGCCAGCAGCTCTCTAGCGGGGGGTAAAGAGACCCAGTACTTC.